The source of this T cell receptor (beta chain) is a study of OX40 agonist ivuxolimab in advanced cancers. Profiled with immunoSEQ multiplex PCR; TCRdb holds only in-frame clones, not every one. The table has about 45,000 clones, around 89% seen once. There are 15 residues in the CDR3. The chain has TRBV21-1 and TRBJ2-7; the table's D call TRBD2 went unverified against the DNA. TRBV21-1 is listed as a pseudogene. The source of this sequence is an adult with an advanced solid tumor such as melanoma, head and neck, liver or kidney cancer. This specimen was CD4+ or CD8+ T cells sorted from blood, taken in a trial of the OX40 agonist ivuxolimab. The CDR3 nucleotides are TGTGCCAGCAGCAACTATAGCGGGAGGGGATACGAGCAGTACTTC. Protein product: CASSNYSGRGYEQYF.